The next 2 T cell receptor beta chains were all read from a single sample in a study of T cell repertoires in cytomegalovirus infection (dated by TCRdb to about 2019). Sequencing was carried out with an Illumina HiSeq 1500. TCRdb reanalyzed the raw reads on its own, using fastp at Q25 for trimming and MiXCR for clone calling, and kept in-frame beta chains. Each record represents a unique CDR3 protein, reported with the most common genes and DNA among its rows. The sample table lists 450,000 to 550,000 distinct CDR3 sequences, more than 15% of them with a count of one. The top ten constitute 20% to 30% of the sample. Sequencing used CD8+ T cells from PBMCs. These receptors were obtained from a human donor in good health (CMV status not recorded). Some clones in this sample may be carry-over from other donors' samples.

The chain has TRBV5-4 and TRBJ1-2; tentatively, D is TRBD1 (5 bases). V was trimmed by 2 bases and J by 4 bases, leaving 18 bases between them. Germline-derived CDR1 and CDR2 are SGHNT and YYREEE (reference sequence). The CDR3 totals 16 residues. The CDR3 is CASSLARGGASYGYTF. CDR3 DNA: TGTGCCAGCAGCTTAGCGAGGGGCGGGGCGAGCTATGGCTACACCTTC.

On this clonotype: Because the CDR3 is missing its conserved closing phenylalanine or tryptophan, this is likely a read error. The chain recombines TRBV4-1 with TRBJ2-7; a possible D gene is TRBD1 (5 bases). The ends were cut back, 0 bases at V and 6 bases at J, with 21 bases in the middle. Looked up from germline, CDR1 is MGHRA and CDR2 is YSYEKL. The CDR3 loop spans 17 amino acids. The CDR3 reads CASSQDPRTQGKGEQYL. In DNA, the CDR3 is TGCGCCAGCAGCCAAGATCCTCGGACCCAGGGCAAAGGCGAGCAGTACTTA.